The clone carrying this TCR beta chain was seen ten or more times. Clinical symptoms, serum thyroxine and TRAb, thyroid ultrasound and orbital computed tomography together formed the diagnostic basis. These data originate in a study of T cells in Graves' hyperthyroidism and ophthalmopathy. V lost 4 bases, J lost 2 bases, and 6 bases stayed unmatched. CDR3 length equals 15 residues. Germline CDR1 reads SGHVS; CDR2 reads FQNEAQ. RNA transcripts gave rise to amplified TCR beta CDR3 regions. During a first-round RT-PCR of the TCR CDR3, the HTBI primer set was used. TCRdb reprocessed the multiplex PCR reads via MiXCR and lists one record per CDR3 protein. The profile shows 660,000 or so distinct CDR3 sequences, about 45% of them singletons.

This receptor was taken from an adult man with Graves' disease, either hyperthyroidism or ophthalmopathy (not recorded which). Source material: peripheral blood or thyroid tissue (not recorded which). The chain employs TRBV7-8 and TRBJ2-5; 8 bases fit TRBD2. The CDR3 spells CASSSRGGSQETQYF. CDR3 nucleotide sequence: TGTGCCAGCAGCTCCCGGGGGGGGTCACAAGAGACCCAGTACTTC. Full variable domain (remainder filled in from reference TRBV7-8 and TRBJ2-5): GAGVSQSPRYKVAKRGQDVALRCDPISGHVSLFWYQQALGQGPEFLTYFQNEAQLDKSGLPSDRFFAERPEGSVSTLKIQRTQQEDSAVYLCASSSRGGSQETQYFGPGTRLLVL.